These 28 T cell receptor beta chains share one sample of origin, sequenced in a study of shared clonotypes between healthy human individuals. Assay: immunoSEQ multiplex PCR; the TCRdb copy retains only in-frame clones and omits some. The profile shows fewer than 700,000 clones, 90% to 95% of them singletons. The naive CD8 population came from CD45RO-negative cells selected for CCR7, without terminally differentiated effector memory CD45RA+ cells. The specimen sequenced was naive CD8+ T cells sorted from blood. The receptors stem from a woman under 40 in good health.

The chain uses TRBV7-9 and TRBJ2-2, with D unclear. Between the trimmed V and J ends, which lost 7 bases and 8 bases, there was a span of 8 bases. The CDR3 length is 11 residues. CDR1 is SEHNR, CDR2 FQNEAQ, per germline (reference sequence). CDR3 nucleotide sequence: TGTGCCAGCAACCTCTCAGGGGAGCTGTTTTTT. This codes for CASNLSGELFF.

V and J are TRBV2 and TRBJ2-1, with D possibly being TRBD1 (6 bases). Germline V gene data show CDR1 as SNHLY and CDR2 as FYNNEI. The V and J ends lost 5 bases and 1 base respectively, with 15 bases between them. The CDR3 runs 16 residues. The CDR3 loop reads CASSQGTGRSYNEQFF. Written as DNA, the CDR3 is TGTGCCAGCAGTCAGGGGACGGGAAGGTCCTACAATGAGCAGTTCTTC.

The V gene is TRBV2, the J gene TRBJ2-7; a possible D gene is TRBD2 (6 bases). There are 12 residues in the CDR3. The V gene lost 7 bases and the J gene lost 7 bases, with 14 bases spanning the gap. CDR1 and CDR2 (germline): SNHLY, FYNNEI. The CDR3 is CASTGRAREQYF. CDR3 bases: TGTGCCAGCACCGGGAGAGCTCGGGAGCAGTACTTC. The full variable domain, with the rest looked up from reference TRBV2 and TRBJ2-7, is EPEVTQTPSHQVTQMGQEVILRCVPISNHLYFYWYRQILGQKVEFLVSFYNNEISEKSEIFDDQFSVERPDGSNFTLKIRSTKLEDSAMYFCASTGRAREQYFGPGTRLTVT.

The chain is built from TRBV7-7 and TRBJ2-5, with 8 bases matching TRBD2. Trimming took 5 bases from V and 2 from J; bases not matched to a gene: 13. CDR1 and CDR2 (germline): SSHAT, FNYEAQ (reference sequence). This CDR3 spans 17 amino acids. CDR3 bases: TGTGCCAGCAGCCCCCCCCCGGCTAGCGGGTTTCAAGAGACCCAGTACTTC. Amino acid sequence: CASSPPPASGFQETQYF.

The V and J genes are TRBV27 and TRBJ2-5, with TRBD2 matching 12 bases. V lost 5 bases to trimming and J lost 5 bases; unmatched junction nucleotides: 12. CDR3 length: 17 amino acids. CDR1 and CDR2 (germline): MNHEY, SMNVEV (reference sequence). CDR3 loop: CASSLRTSGTPRETQYF. The DNA for the CDR3 is TGTGCCAGCAGTCTCAGGACTAGCGGGACCCCCCGGGAGACCCAGTACTTC.

V gene TRBV6-6 combines with J gene TRBJ1-1, with 9 bases that match TRBD1. The CDR3 loop spans 15 amino acids. Germline values: CDR1 MNHNY, CDR2 SVGAGI (reference sequence). With 5 bases clipped from V and 3 bases from J, the junction kept 7 bases outside the gene matches. The CDR3 loop reads CASSPPGQGYTEAFF. The CDR3 DNA is TGTGCCAGCAGTCCCCCGGGACAGGGTTACACTGAAGCTTTCTTT.

J is TRBJ2-7 and V is TRBV7-9; TRBD2 might be the D (5 bases). V lost 5 bases and J 5 bases, leaving 13 bases between the germline ends. This CDR3 has 13 residues. In germline, CDR1 is SEHNR, CDR2 FQNEAQ (reference sequence). This CDR3 reads CASSPPGSHEQYF. The CDR3 nucleotides are TGTGCCAGCAGCCCCCCGGGGAGCCACGAGCAGTACTTC.

The chain uses TRBV10-2 and TRBJ2-7, with D possibly TRBD1 on 5 matching bases. The CDR3 loop spans 15 amino acids. The germline V gene encodes CDR1 WSHSY and CDR2 SAAADI. V was pared by 8 bases and J by 7 bases, with 24 bases between. CDR3 protein: CASHNRFLSLAEQYF. CDR3 sequence (DNA): TGCGCCAGCCATAACAGGTTCCTTTCACTTGCGGAGCAGTACTTC.

The gene calls are TRBV7-3 and TRBJ2-7, with a possible D match to TRBD1 (6 bases). The V gene lost 6 bases and the J gene lost 3 bases, with 18 bases spanning the gap. Germline V lookup: CDR1 SGHTA, CDR2 FQGTGA. The CDR3 has 15 amino acids. The CDR3: CASSQDGTGNYEQYF. The CDR3 DNA reads as TGTGCCAGCAGTCAAGACGGCACAGGGAACTACGAGCAGTACTTC.

This chain links TRBV15 with TRBJ2-2; perhaps TRBD2 as D (6 bases). Trimming took off 5 bases at V and 3 bases at J, with 16 bases between the two ends. The CDR3 contains 16 residues. Germline lookup yields CDR1 LNHNV and CDR2 YYDKDF (reference sequence). The CDR3 region is CATSWSRGVDTGELFF. CDR3 nucleotides: TGTGCCACCAGCTGGTCGCGGGGAGTGGACACCGGGGAGCTGTTTTTT.

This chain connects TRBV18 to TRBJ2-7; D not certain. This CDR3 has 14 residues. CDR1 and CDR2 from the germline V gene are KGHSH and LQKENI. The V end lost 3 bases, the J end lost 5 bases, and 14 bases lay between the germline ends. The CDR3 sequence: CASSPSPMGNEQYF. CDR3 bases: TGTGCCAGCTCACCGAGCCCTATGGGGAACGAGCAGTACTTC.

The rearrangement uses TRBV7-9 and TRBJ1-5, with D uncertain. The CDR3 contains 15 residues. The V and J ends lost 6 bases and 2 bases respectively, with 14 bases between them. Germline V gene sequence: CDR1 SEHNR, CDR2 FQNEAQ (reference sequence). CDR3 coding DNA: TGTGCCAGCAGTCAGGACGGCTCACGCAATCAGCCCCAGCATTTT. Residues: CASSQDGSRNQPQHF.

The V and J genes are TRBV4-1 and TRBJ2-3; possibly TRBD2 for D (6 bases). V lost 4 bases and J 4 bases, leaving 21 bases between the germline ends. Germline V gene lookup returns CDR1 MGHRA and CDR2 YSYEKL. This CDR3 is 17 amino acids long. CDR3 residues: CASSRYPRDWGADTQYF. In DNA, the CDR3 is TGCGCCAGCAGCCGATACCCTAGGGACTGGGGGGCAGATACGCAGTATTTT.

The rearrangement uses TRBV7-8 and TRBJ2-1, with D perhaps matching TRBD1 (5 bases). V lost 3 bases and J lost 7, with 25 bases in between. Looked up from germline, CDR1 is SGHVS and CDR2 is FQNEAQ. CDR3 length equals 18 residues. The CDR3 sequence: CASSFNVLTVSRGNEQFF. The CDR3 bases are TGTGCCAGCAGCTTTAACGTCCTGACAGTTTCAAGAGGTAATGAGCAGTTCTTC. Based on the CDR3 plus reference TRBV7-8 and TRBJ2-1, the full variable domain is GAGVSQSPRYKVAKRGQDVALRCDPISGHVSLFWYQQALGQGPEFLTYFQNEAQLDKSGLPSDRFFAERPEGSVSTLKIQRTQQEDSAVYLCASSFNVLTVSRGNEQFFGPGTRLTVL.

The genes are TRBV16 and TRBJ1-1, with 7 bases aligning to TRBD1. With V trimmed by 4 bases and J by 4 bases, 9 bases remained unmatched. CDR1 is KGHSY, CDR2 FQNENV, per germline. This CDR3 is 15 amino acids long. In DNA form, the CDR3 reads TGTGCCAGCAGCCTTGGAGGGGGCGCTTTCACTGAAGCTTTCTTT. It is translated as CASSLGGGAFTEAFF.

This clone has only one observation. The J gene is TRBJ2-1, the V gene TRBV14, with 8 bases fitting TRBD2. Germline V lookup: CDR1 SGHDN, CDR2 FVKESK. The V gene end was trimmed by 6 bases and the J gene end by 2 bases; junction bases not matched to a gene: 3. CDR3 size: 14 residues. The CDR3, as DNA: TGTGCCAGCAGTATACTAGCGGCCTACAATGAGCAGTTCTTC. Translating it yields CASSILAAYNEQFF.

The chain recombines TRBV4-1 with TRBJ2-3; 8 bases are shared with TRBD2. Germline V gives CDR1 MGHRA, CDR2 YSYEKL. The CDR3 consists of 15 residues. Germline trimming cut 3 bases from V and 2 bases from J; bases unmatched to any gene: 4. The CDR3 region has the DNA TGCGCCAGCAGCCATTTAGCGGGGATCACAGATACGCAGTATTTT. Amino acid sequence: CASSHLAGITDTQYF.

This clone was seen once. This chain joins TRBV13 and TRBJ1-1; perhaps TRBD1 as D (5 bases). V shed 5 bases and J shed 4 bases, with 20 bases lying between them. This CDR3 contains 16 residues. Germline-derived CDR1 and CDR2 are PRHDT and FYEKMQ (reference sequence). CDR3 nucleotides: TGTGCCAGCAGCATACACCCCACGGGGGGTTCCACTGAAGCTTTCTTT. Translated: CASSIHPTGGSTEAFF.

DNA of the CDR3: TGTGCCAAGTATACAGGGGTGAGTGATGGCTACACCTTC. This gives the protein CAKYTGVSDGYTF. The V and J genes are TRBV6-4 and TRBJ1-2; 7 nucleotides line up with TRBD1. Per germline, CDR1 MRHNA and CDR2 SNTAGT. This CDR3 comprises 13 residues. Trimming removed 10 bases from V and 6 bases from J; junction bases left unmatched: 11.

The chain's CDR3 is CASSEPPFGRLNTEAFF. The CDR3 region has the DNA TGTGCCAGCAGTGAACCCCCATTTGGACGGCTGAACACTGAAGCTTTCTTT. The chain links TRBV6-1 to TRBJ1-1; D remains ambiguous. The ends were cut back, 2 bases at V and 0 bases at J, with 16 bases in the middle. Per germline, CDR1 MNHNS and CDR2 SASEGT. The CDR3 length is 17 residues.

The chain links TRBV27 to TRBJ2-7; D is possibly TRBD2 (6 bases). The CDR3 spans 16 residues. Germline-derived CDR1 and CDR2 are MNHEY and SMNVEV (reference sequence). Trimming pared 5 bases from V and 0 bases from J, leaving 17 bases between. CDR3 nucleotide sequence: TGTGCCAGCAGTCCCCGGGGGAAGCCGAGCTCCTACGAGCAGTACTTC. The encoded protein is CASSPRGKPSSYEQYF.

The chain is built from TRBV9 and TRBJ2-3, with TRBD2 identical over 7 bases. The CDR3 is 15 amino acids. The V gene's germline CDR1 is SGDLS and CDR2 YYNGEE. Losses at the gene ends were 3 bases for V and 5 bases for J; bases not matched to a gene: 9. CDR3 nucleotides: TGTGCCAGCAGCGACCCGAGCGGGGCCGGAGATACGCAGTATTTT. Its translation: CASSDPSGAGDTQYF.

The chain uses TRBV7-8 and TRBJ2-7; 9 positions agree with TRBD1. This CDR3 is 14 amino acids long. Losses at the gene ends were 3 bases for V and 5 bases for J; bases not matched to a gene: 5. Germline CDR1 reads SGHVS; CDR2 reads FQNEAQ. As DNA, the CDR3 is TGTGCCAGCAGCTTCCGGGACAGGGTGGACGAGCAGTACTTC. Encoded protein: CASSFRDRVDEQYF.

The chain couples TRBV6-1 to TRBJ2-5; D gene uncertain. CDR1 and CDR2 (germline): MNHNS, SASEGT. The CDR3 loop spans 12 amino acids. The V gene lost 6 bases and the J gene lost 2 bases, with 7 bases spanning the gap. The CDR3, as DNA: TGTGCCAGCAGCCCAGGTCAAGAGACCCAGTACTTC. The encoded protein is CASSPGQETQYF.

This sequence joins TRBV7-6 and TRBJ2-1; 9 nucleotides line up with TRBD2. The CDR3 covers 17 residues. Trimming removed 3 bases from V and 5 bases from J; junction bases left unmatched: 11. The germline V gene has CDR1 SGHVS and CDR2 FNYEAQ. This CDR3 reads CASSLGRRGRVNNEQFF. The CDR3 DNA reads as TGTGCCAGCAGCTTGGGTCGGCGCGGGAGGGTAAACAATGAGCAGTTCTTC.

The chain links TRBV21-1 to TRBJ2-2. TRBV21-1 is reported as a pseudogene. This CDR3 has 16 amino acids. The CDR3 nucleotides are TGTGCCAGCAGCAAAGCGGCCCCAAGGGATACCGGGGAGCTGTTTTTT. This encodes CASSKAAPRDTGELFF.

The chain has TRBV28 and TRBJ1-5; TRBD1 matches 8 bases. J lost 4 bases, V lost 4 bases, and 3 bases had no gene match. This CDR3 spans 14 amino acids. Germline V CDR1 and CDR2: MDHEN, SYDVKM. CDR3 nucleotide sequence: TGTGCCAGCAGTTCAGGGGGCTGGAATCAGCCCCAGCATTTT. It is translated as CASSSGGWNQPQHF. Full variable domain (missing parts from reference TRBV28 and TRBJ1-5): DVKVTQSSRYLVKRTGEKVFLECVQDMDHENMFWYRQDPGLGLRLIYFSYDVKMKEKGDIPEGYSVSREKKERFSLILESASTNQTSMYLCASSSGGWNQPQHFGDGTRLSIL.

This chain connects TRBV4-1 to TRBJ2-3; 13 bases match TRBD2. CDR1 is MGHRA, CDR2 YSYEKL, per germline. J lost 5 bases, V lost 6 bases, and 5 bases had no gene match. The CDR3 has 15 amino acids. The chain's CDR3 is CASRLAGGPGDTQYF. The CDR3 DNA is TGCGCCAGCAGACTAGCGGGAGGGCCCGGAGATACGCAGTATTTT.